This is a list of T cell receptor beta chains from one sample in a study of radiation and T cells in renal cell carcinoma. Repertoires were generated with immunoSEQ multiplex PCR, while TCRdb's copy carries only in-frame clones and drops some. Among about 13,000 clones listed, 30% to 40% were seen once. The source material was tumor tissue, sampled from a patient whose treatment included radiotherapy and nephrectomy. Receptors originate from a man between 60 and 75 years old with renal cell carcinoma. Each CDR3 is given with its conserved first and last residue. A D gene is named only where the DNA matches it firmly. Rows may omit the clone size; those that give it use once, few, many or a size class.

D	V	size	J	CDR3	DNA
.	TRBV5-1	.	TRBJ2-1	CASSQGQDEQFF	TGCGCCAGCAGCCAGGGGCAGGATGAGCAGTTCTTC
TRBD2	TRBV6-5	few	TRBJ2-7	CASSSTSGATYEQYF	TGTGCCAGCAGTTCGACTAGCGGGGCCACCTACGAGCAGTACTTC
.	TRBV5-4	many	TRBJ2-5	CASSSGSYGETQYF	TGTGCCAGCAGCTCCGGGAGTTATGGGGAGACCCAGTACTTC
.	TRBV5-6	.	TRBJ1-1	CASSLAGNTEAFF	TGTGCCAGCAGCTTGGCAGGGAACACTGAAGCTTTCTTT
TRBD1	TRBV4-3	.	TRBJ2-4	CASSQDPSGGNIQYF	TGCGCCAGCAGCCAAGATCCATCAGGGGGAAACATTCAGTACTTC
.	TRBV6-1	.	TRBJ1-1	CASSEAYYTEAFF	TGTGCCAGCAGTGAAGCGTACTACACTGAAGCTTTCTTT
TRBD1	TRBV7-2	.	TRBJ1-5	CASSITGGGDQPQHF	TGTGCCAGCAGCATCACAGGGGGCGGGGATCAGCCCCAGCATTTT
TRBD1	TRBV9	.	TRBJ1-1	CASSPGTVSEAFF	TGTGCCAGCAGCCCAGGGACAGTCTCTGAAGCTTTCTTT
.	TRBV6-1	many	TRBJ1-2	CASSETGAWGYTF	TGTGCCAGCAGTGAAACGGGGGCATGGGGCTACACCTTC
TRBD1	TRBV30	few	TRBJ1-6	CAWSPGGQGNSPLHF	TGTGCCTGGAGTCCCGGGGGACAGGGTAATTCACCCCTCCACTTT
.	TRBV7-2	.	TRBJ2-3	CASRDMLSDTQYF	TGTGCCAGCAGGGACATGCTATCAGATACGCAGTATTTT
.	TRBV19	.	TRBJ1-2	CARRGYTF	TGTGCCCGGCGGGGCTACACCTTC
TRBD2	TRBV13	.	TRBJ2-3	CASSAGLGTDTQYF	TGTGCCAGCAGCGCGGGACTAGGGACAGATACGCAGTATTTT
.	TRBV5-1	few	TRBJ1-1	CASSPEGKGDTEAFF	TGCGCCAGCAGCCCGGAAGGGAAAGGCGACACTGAAGCTTTCTTT
.	TRBV18	.	TRBJ1-1	CASSPRQGEAFF	TGTGCCAGCTCACCACGGCAGGGTGAAGCTTTCTTT
TRBD1	TRBV7-2	.	TRBJ2-5	CASSPRTGETQYF	TGTGCCAGCAGCCCCCGGACAGGGGAGACCCAGTACTTC
.	TRBV5-1	.	TRBJ1-2	CASSLASYGYTF	TGCGCCAGCAGCTTGGCTAGCTATGGCTACACCTTC
.	TRBV14	medium-sized	TRBJ2-7	CASSQDWVVMDEQYF	TGTGCCAGCAGCCAAGATTGGGTAGTTATGGACGAGCAGTACTTC
.	TRBV4-3	.	TRBJ1-1	CASSLRAWMGAFF	TGCGCCAGCAGCCTCAGGGCCTGGATGGGAGCTTTCTTT
.	TRBV9	few	TRBJ2-6	CASSRGGSGANVLTF	TGTGCCAGCAGCCGAGGGGGTTCTGGGGCCAACGTCCTGACTTTC
.	TRBV7-9	medium-sized	TRBJ2-7	CASSLATGGEQYF	TGTGCCAGCAGCTTAGCGACAGGCGGGGAGCAGTACTTC
TRBD1	TRBV7-2	.	TRBJ2-7	CASSLDRGGYEQYF	TGTGCCAGCAGCTTAGACAGGGGCGGCTACGAGCAGTACTTC
.	TRBV6-5	.	TRBJ2-1	CASASGTKQFF	TGTGCCAGTGCCTCCGGGACAAAGCAGTTCTTC
.	TRBV20-1	.	TRBJ1-2	CSASDVQGYTF	TGCAGTGCTAGTGATGTACAGGGCTACACCTTC
.	TRBV6-1	.	TRBJ1-2	CASSASGDYGYTF	TGTGCCAGCAGTGCCTCAGGGGACTATGGCTACACCTTC
.	TRBV7-8	.	TRBJ1-2	CASSGDDYGYTF	TGTGCCAGCAGCGGGGACGACTATGGCTACACCTTC
.	TRBV10-3	few	TRBJ2-3	CASKPTKSTFATDTQYF	TGTGCCAGCAAACCCACAAAGTCAACCTTTGCCACAGATACGCAGTATTTT
TRBD2	TRBV25-1	few	TRBJ2-1	CASSPAGASGRNEQFF	TGTGCCAGCAGTCCCGCAGGGGCTAGCGGGAGGAATGAGCAGTTCTTC
.	TRBV29-1	once	TRBJ1-4	CSVTTGPNEKLFF	TGCAGCGTCACGACAGGTCCTAATGAAAAACTGTTTTTT
TRBD1	TRBV29-1	.	TRBJ1-5	CSVGQGVGQPQHF	TGCAGCGTTGGACAGGGGGTCGGTCAGCCCCAGCATTTT
TRBD1	TRBV7-8	.	TRBJ2-7	CASSAGTGDFYEQYF	TGTGCCAGCAGCGCCGGGACAGGGGACTTCTACGAGCAGTACTTC
.	TRBV5-4	few	TRBJ2-1	CASSLAGLRDEQFF	TGTGCCAGCAGCTTGGCCGGTCTAAGGGATGAGCAGTTCTTC
TRBD1	TRBV2	medium-sized	TRBJ2-7	CASSGQGLSSYEQYF	TGTGCCAGCAGCGGACAGGGCCTTTCTTCCTACGAGCAGTACTTC
TRBD1	TRBV5-5	.	TRBJ2-1	CASSPAGTGLGNEQFF	TGTGCCAGCAGCCCGGCCGGGACAGGGCTTGGGAATGAGCAGTTCTTC
.	TRBV6-5	.	TRBJ2-3	CASSLERRGPDTQYF	TGTGCCAGCAGTTTGGAGCGGCGTGGCCCAGATACGCAGTATTTT
TRBD1	TRBV6-5	.	TRBJ2-1	CASRLDRGTYNEQFF	TGTGCCAGCAGGCTAGACAGGGGGACCTACAATGAGCAGTTCTTC
TRBD2	TRBV2	.	TRBJ2-7	CASSDASGGSYEQYF	TGTGCCAGCAGCGACGCTAGCGGGGGGTCCTACGAGCAGTACTTC
TRBD1	TRBV7-8	medium-sized	TRBJ2-1	CASSPGQGAGQFF	TGTGCCAGCAGCCCGGGACAGGGGGCAGGGCAGTTCTTC
.	TRBV20-1	.	TRBJ1-1	CSAIWIEAFF	TGCAGTGCTATCTGGATAGAAGCTTTCTTT
.	TRBV2	.	TRBJ1-1	CASSGSRQGLNTEAFF	TGTGCCAGCAGTGGGTCCCGGCAGGGGCTGAACACTGAAGCTTTCTTT
.	TRBV6-5	few	TRBJ1-4	CASSFRGGDEKLFF	TGTGCCAGCAGTTTCAGGGGAGGCGATGAAAAACTGTTTTTT
TRBD1	TRBV12-5	.	TRBJ2-1	CASGLAGGISGGTYNEQFF	TGTGCTAGTGGTTTGGCTGGGGGGATCTCAGGGGGCACCTACAATGAGCAGTTCTTC
TRBD1	TRBV5-6	.	TRBJ2-5	CASSSRTGTDYAETQYF	TGTGCCAGCAGCTCCCGAACCGGGACAGACTACGCAGAGACCCAGTACTTC
.	TRBV5-1	few	TRBJ2-3	CASSLGGPSTDTQYF	TGCGCCAGCAGCTTGGGGGGGCCTAGCACAGATACGCAGTATTTT
TRBD2	TRBV28	few	TRBJ2-5	CASSHTSGFVTQYF	TGTGCCAGCAGTCACACTAGCGGCTTCGTGACCCAGTACTTC
TRBD2	TRBV5-4	few	TRBJ2-5	CASSTLAGGFSETQYF	TGTGCCAGCAGCACCCTAGCGGGGGGGTTTTCGGAGACCCAGTACTTC
TRBD1	TRBV5-4	.	TRBJ1-2	CASSPRDRGRIAYGYTF	TGTGCCAGCAGCCCCCGGGACAGGGGGCGCATTGCCTATGGCTACACCTTC
.	TRBV29-1	once	TRBJ2-3	CSVGTGTDTQYF	TGCAGCGTAGGGACGGGCACAGATACGCAGTATTTT
TRBD2	TRBV5-1	medium-sized	TRBJ2-5	CASSPRGTSGGAETQYF	TGCGCCAGCAGCCCCCGGGGGACTAGCGGGGGGGCGGAGACCCAGTACTTC
.	TRBV4-3	few	TRBJ1-6	CASSQGAGGAGSPLHF	TGCGCCAGCAGCCAAGGGGCGGGGGGGGCCGGTTCACCCCTCCACTTT
.	TRBV6-5	.	TRBJ1-1	CASSYLGREAEAFF	TGTGCCAGCAGTTACCTTGGCAGGGAGGCTGAAGCTTTCTTT
.	TRBV5-1	few	TRBJ1-2	CASSLDNYGYTF	TGCGCCAGCAGCTTGGACAACTATGGCTACACCTTC